This T cell receptor (beta chain) is from a study of shared clonotypes between healthy human individuals. Study overall: Each donor's CD4 naive and CD4 memory cells filled three plates apiece, CD8 naive two, and CD8 memory one.

Comments on this clone: Antigen specificity is unknown.

The CDR3 consists of 16 residues. Germline V CDR1 and CDR2: SGDLS, YYNGEE. Trimming removed 0 bases from V and 4 bases from J; junction bases left unmatched: 2. Study-level findings and limits: Larger estimated richness was generally recorded for naive subsets relative to memory subsets. About 5.2% was the fraction of naive CD4 clonotypes found shared across several donors.

Only in-frame clones appear in the TCRdb table, and some are missing; sequencing was by immunoSEQ multiplex PCR. This table holds about 2.4 million clones, under 95% found once. The sequenced sample was naive CD4+ T cells from PBMCs. Documented subset: CD45RA+ positively selected. The source is a man aged 18-30 years in good health. Some clones in this sample may be carry-over from other donors' samples. This chain links TRBV9 with TRBJ2-3; 13 positions agree with TRBD2. The CDR3 spells CASSVEGTSGADTQYF. The CDR3 nucleotides read TGTGCCAGCAGCGTAGAGGGGACTAGCGGGGCAGATACGCAGTATTTT.